Shown below are 6 T cell receptor beta chains from a single sample sequenced in a study of shared clonotypes between healthy human individuals. Sequencing was performed with immunoSEQ multiplex PCR; in TCRdb, only in-frame clones are kept and a portion is missing. The sample lists fewer than 1.4 million clones; 70% to 80% were seen once. The sample taken for sequencing was memory CD4+ T cells from PBMCs. Subset here: CD45RA-negative fraction. These receptors originate from a man between 18 and 35 years old in good health. Some clones in this sample may be carry-over from other donors' samples.

This sequence joins TRBV5-6 and TRBJ2-3, with 11 bases lining up with TRBD2. The length of the CDR3 is 16 residues. The ends lost 3 bases at V and 4 bases at J; junction bases unmatched: 7. The germline CDR1 and CDR2 sequences are SGHDT and YYEEEE. The CDR3 loop reads CASSWVAGGPADTQYF. The CDR3 DNA reads as TGTGCCAGCAGCTGGGTAGCGGGAGGGCCAGCAGATACGCAGTATTTT.

This clone was observed many times. Sequence at one end of the junction differs from germline and may be a read error. In the same sample, other DNA sequences code for this CDR3. The chain uses TRBV6-6 and TRBJ1-1; TRBD1 agrees at 7 bases. CDR1 and CDR2 (germline): MNHNY, SVGAGI (reference sequence). The length of the CDR3 is 14 residues. The CDR3 here is CASRGAAMNTEAFF. CDR3 in DNA: TGTGCGAGCAGGGGGGCGGCCATGAACACTGAAGCTTTCTTT.

This clone has a single count. CDR3 loop: CASSRTGAGANVLTF. CDR3 sequence (DNA): TGTGCCAGCTCACGCACAGGGGCTGGGGCCAACGTCCTGACTTTC. V usage is TRBV18 and J usage is TRBJ2-6; 7 bases fit TRBD1. CDR1 and CDR2 (germline): KGHSH, LQKENI. The CDR3 covers 15 residues. Trimming took 4 bases from V and 2 from J; bases not matched to a gene: 2.

The chain has TRBV21-1 and TRBJ2-7; the table's D call TRBD2 went unverified against the DNA. TRBV21-1 counts as a pseudogene. The CDR3 sequence is 12 residues long. The CDR3 sequence is CASSKTRGEQYF. DNA for the CDR3: TGTGCCAGCAGCAAAACGCGGGGCGAGCAGTACTTC.

This chain joins TRBV4-2 and TRBJ2-1; TRBD2 agrees at 9 bases. Germline CDR1 is LGHNA and CDR2 is YNFKEQ. The J segment lost 8 bases and the V segment lost 1 base, leaving 12 bases of the junction unmatched. The CDR3 length is 17 residues. The CDR3 loop is CASSQGVMAGGGDEQFF. Written as DNA, the CDR3 is TGTGCCAGCAGCCAAGGCGTAATGGCGGGAGGGGGGGATGAGCAGTTCTTC.

The chain combines TRBV19 with TRBJ2-1; D perhaps matches TRBD2 (6 bases). Germline V gene lookup returns CDR1 LNHDA and CDR2 SQIVND (reference sequence). This CDR3 contains 15 residues. The germline V and J ends were trimmed by 4 bases and 0 bases, with 10 bases remaining between them. In DNA form, the CDR3 reads TGTGCCAGTAGTAGTCGAGCGGGCTCCTACAATGAGCAGTTCTTC. It yields the protein CASSSRAGSYNEQFF. Filled out from reference TRBV19 and TRBJ2-1, the complete variable domain reads DGGITQSPKYLFRKEGQNVTLSCEQNLNHDAMYWYRQDPGQGLRLIYYSQIVNDFQKGDIAEGYSVSREKKESFPLTVTSAQKNPTAFYLCASSSRAGSYNEQFFGPGTRLTVL.